A selection of T cell receptor beta chains follows, all from one sample in a study of blood T cells in healthy people across ages. MiXCR, run by TCRdb on the 5' RACE reads, gives a single entry per CDR3 protein. The sample has about 800,000 distinct CDR3 sequences, more than 35% seen once. Input material: blood. Source of these receptors: a man older than 75 in good health. Both conserved end residues are part of each CDR3. The D gene is left open where the match is weak. The size of a clone is reported for some rows only, either as once, few or many, or as a class for expanded clones.

size: -; D: -; J: TRBJ2-1; V: TRBV7-8; DNA: TGTGCCAGCACCCTACGAAGGGCGGCAAGGACAGAGACGAATGAGCAGTTCTTC; CDR3: CASTLRRAARTETNEQFF
size: -; D: TRBD1; J: TRBJ1-2; V: TRBV7-9; DNA: TGTGCCAGCAGCGGAGGGGGCTACGGTGGCTACACCTTC; CDR3: CASSGGGYGGYTF
size: -; D: -; J: TRBJ2-1; V: TRBV25-1; DNA: TGTGCCAGCAGTCAGCAGGGCTACGAGCAGTTCTTC; CDR3: CASSQQGYEQFF
size: -; D: -; J: TRBJ2-3; V: TRBV5-1; DNA: TGCGCCAGTAGTACAGCCTCCAAGCGAAATTCAGATACGCAGTATTTT; CDR3: CASSTASKRNSDTQYF
size: -; D: TRBD1; J: TRBJ1-5; V: TRBV4-1; DNA: TGCGCCAGCAGCCACGAAGGACAGGGACGCAATCAGCCCCAGCATTTT; CDR3: CASSHEGQGRNQPQHF
size: -; D: TRBD1; J: TRBJ1-2; V: TRBV2; DNA: TGTGCCAGCAACAGGGGAGATGGCTACACCTTC; CDR3: CASNRGDGYTF
size: -; D: TRBD1; J: TRBJ2-7; V: TRBV5-6; DNA: TGTGCCGGCAGCTGGACAGGGACTCAGGACGAGCAGTACTTC; CDR3: CAGSWTGTQDEQYF
size: -; D: -; J: TRBJ2-1; V: TRBV3-1; DNA: TGTGCCAGCAGCCAATACTCGGGAGTGCAGTTCTTC; CDR3: CASSQYSGVQFF
size: -; D: -; J: TRBJ2-7; V: TRBV6-5; DNA: TGTGCCAGCACCTCCCGCTCCTCCTACGAGCAGTACTTC; CDR3: CASTSRSSYEQYF
size: -; D: -; J: TRBJ2-5; V: TRBV28; DNA: TGTGCCATTGCAGTGGTGGCCCAAGAGACCCAGTACTTC; CDR3: CAIAVVAQETQYF
size: many; D: TRBD1; J: TRBJ2-7; V: TRBV6-2/TRBV6-3; DNA: TGTGCCAGCAGTTACCCCAAGGGGGCCGCAGGATCGAGGGAGCAGTACTTC; CDR3: CASSYPKGAAGSREQYF
size: -; D: -; J: TRBJ2-4; V: TRBV7-2; DNA: TGTGCCAGCAGCCTGGGGGCGGCTTCAAACATTCAGTACTTC; CDR3: CASSLGAASNIQYF
size: -; D: TRBD2; J: TRBJ2-7; V: TRBV5-1; DNA: TGCGCCAGCAGCTTGGAATCCGGGACTAGCGGGAGGTCTGTCTACGAGCAGTACTTC; CDR3: CASSLESGTSGRSVYEQYF
size: -; D: TRBD1; J: TRBJ1-5; V: TRBV4-1; DNA: TGCGCCAGCAGCCGCTCCAATCCGGGACAGGGTTATCAGCCCCAGCATTTT; CDR3: CASSRSNPGQGYQPQHF
size: many; D: -; J: TRBJ2-5; V: TRBV6-5; DNA: TGTGCCAGCAGTTACTTGGGGGCGGAAGAGACCCAGTACTTC; CDR3: CASSYLGAEETQYF
size: -; D: -; J: TRBJ2-3; V: TRBV28; DNA: TGTGCCAGCAAGGCAATCGGTACGCAGTATTTT; CDR3: CASKAIGTQYF
size: few; D: -; J: TRBJ1-2; V: TRBV11-1; DNA: TGTGCCAGCAGCTTAGCGCTGAACTATGGCTACACCTTC; CDR3: CASSLALNYGYTF
size: -; D: TRBD2; J: TRBJ2-7; V: TRBV29-1; DNA: TGCAGCGTTGAAGCAAGAACTAGCGGGGCTTACGAGCAGTACTTC; CDR3: CSVEARTSGAYEQYF
size: -; D: TRBD2; J: TRBJ2-7; V: TRBV4-2; DNA: TGTGCCAGCAGCCAAGTGGCGTTAGCGGGAGTTTTGTCCTACGAGCAGTACTTC; CDR3: CASSQVALAGVLSYEQYF
size: -; D: TRBD2; J: TRBJ2-7; V: TRBV5-1; DNA: TGCGCCAGCAGCTTGGGGACTAGCTTCCGCGAGCAGTACTTC; CDR3: CASSLGTSFREQYF
size: -; D: -; J: TRBJ2-4; V: TRBV29-1; DNA: TGCAGCGTTACAGGTGGCGGGAACATTCAGTACTTC; CDR3: CSVTGGGNIQYF
size: -; D: TRBD1; J: TRBJ2-7; V: TRBV6-2/TRBV6-3; DNA: TGTGCCAGCAGGAATGACAGGGTCGTCTACGAGCAGTACTTC; CDR3: CASRNDRVVYEQYF
size: few; D: -; J: TRBJ1-1; V: TRBV21-1; DNA: TGTGCCAGCAGCAAGAGGGGGCAGGGTTACCACGAAGCTTTCTTT; CDR3: CASSKRGQGYHEAFF
size: once; D: -; J: TRBJ1-1; V: TRBV12-3/TRBV12-4; DNA: TGTGACAGCACAGGGAACTTCGAAGCTTTCTTT; CDR3: CDSTGNFEAFF
size: -; D: -; J: TRBJ1-5; V: TRBV7-2; DNA: TGTGCCAGCAGCTTAGGGACTTTCAATCAGCCCCAGCATTTT; CDR3: CASSLGTFNQPQHF
size: few; D: TRBD2; J: TRBJ2-3; V: TRBV29-1; DNA: TGCAGCCCACGCTTGGGAGGGGAGCGGGAGGTAACAGATACGCAGTATTTT; CDR3: CSPRLGGEREVTDTQYF
size: -; D: -; J: TRBJ2-1; V: TRBV11-2; DNA: TGTGCCAGCAGCTTAGGTTGGCGACACAATGAGCAGTTCTTC; CDR3: CASSLGWRHNEQFF
size: few; D: -; J: TRBJ1-5; V: TRBV12-3/TRBV12-4; DNA: TGTGCCAGCAGTTTCGTCCAGTCGCATAGCAATCAGCCCCAGCATTTT; CDR3: CASSFVQSHSNQPQHF
size: -; D: TRBD1; J: TRBJ2-7; V: TRBV20-1; DNA: TGCAGTGCTAGACCAGGGGGACACGGAACCTACGAGCAGTACTTC; CDR3: CSARPGGHGTYEQYF
size: few; D: TRBD1; J: TRBJ2-7; V: TRBV30; DNA: TGTGCCTGGAGTCAAGACTACAGGGGTAGGGCCTACGAGCAGTACTTC; CDR3: CAWSQDYRGRAYEQYF
size: -; D: -; J: TRBJ2-7; V: TRBV29-1; DNA: TGCAGCGTTGATAGTGCCTACAATGAGCAGTACTTC; CDR3: CSVDSAYNEQYF
size: -; D: TRBD2; J: TRBJ2-3; V: TRBV7-2; DNA: TGTGCCAGCAGCTCTAGCGGGAGGAGGGGCACAGATACGCAGTATTTT; CDR3: CASSSSGRRGTDTQYF
size: many; D: -; J: TRBJ2-7; V: TRBV7-9; DNA: TGTGCCAGCAGCGACCGACCGATCGGAACCTACGAGCAGTACTTC; CDR3: CASSDRPIGTYEQYF
size: -; D: -; J: TRBJ2-3; V: TRBV2; DNA: TGTGCCAGCAGTGAAGTCCCGGGACCTATTGTGGCTACGCAGTATTTT; CDR3: CASSEVPGPIVATQYF
size: -; D: TRBD2; J: TRBJ2-1; V: TRBV30; DNA: TGTGCCTGGAGTGTAGGCCCTAGCGGGGTGGGCGATGAGCAGTTCTTC; CDR3: CAWSVGPSGVGDEQFF
size: -; D: TRBD2; J: TRBJ2-5; V: TRBV7-9; DNA: TGTACCAGCAGCTTAACAGCGGGGTCAGAGACCCAGTACTTC; CDR3: CTSSLTAGSETQYF
size: few; D: -; J: TRBJ2-2; V: TRBV11-3; DNA: TGTGCCAGCAGCTTAGATTGGGGCACCGGGGAGCTGTTTTTT; CDR3: CASSLDWGTGELFF
size: -; D: TRBD2; J: TRBJ2-2; V: TRBV20-1; DNA: TGCAGTGCTAGAGATAGGGGAAAAGAGCGGGGGACCGGGGAGCTGTTTTTT; CDR3: CSARDRGKERGTGELFF
size: -; D: -; J: TRBJ1-1; V: TRBV12-3/TRBV12-4; DNA: TGTGCCAGCACCCCACATCGGGGGAACACTGAAGCTTTCTTT; CDR3: CASTPHRGNTEAFF
size: -; D: TRBD1; J: TRBJ1-2; V: TRBV10-3; DNA: TGTGCCATTCTTGGGGACAGGGGGCCGGGTGGCTACACCTTC; CDR3: CAILGDRGPGGYTF
size: few; D: -; J: TRBJ2-5; V: TRBV3-1; DNA: TGTGCCAGCAGCCCCACTCGACAAGAGACCCAGTACTTC; CDR3: CASSPTRQETQYF
size: -; D: -; J: TRBJ1-6; V: TRBV12-3/TRBV12-4; DNA: TGTGCCAGCAGACCCTCGGAAAGGCAAGGTTCACCCCTCCACTTT; CDR3: CASRPSERQGSPLHF
size: -; D: -; J: TRBJ2-7; V: TRBV7-2; DNA: TGTGCCAGCAGCTTAGAAAGGGCGGCAGGGTCCGAGCAGTACTTC; CDR3: CASSLERAAGSEQYF
size: few; D: TRBD2; J: TRBJ2-1; V: TRBV12-3/TRBV12-4; DNA: TGTGCCAGCAGGGGGGGGACTCAACCCTACAATGAGCAGTTCTTC; CDR3: CASRGGTQPYNEQFF
size: many; D: TRBD1; J: TRBJ2-7; V: TRBV4-3; DNA: TGCGCCAGCAGCCACAACAGGGGGTCCTCCTACGAGCAGTACTTC; CDR3: CASSHNRGSSYEQYF
size: -; D: TRBD2; J: TRBJ2-7; V: TRBV20-1; DNA: TGCAGTGCTAGAGATTGGACTAGCGGGAGGGGGGAGCAGTACTTC; CDR3: CSARDWTSGRGEQYF
size: -; D: TRBD2; J: TRBJ2-1; V: TRBV11-2; DNA: TGTGCCAGCAGCGGCATGACTAGCGGGACCTACAATGAGCAGTTCTTC; CDR3: CASSGMTSGTYNEQFF
size: -; D: -; J: TRBJ1-5; V: TRBV6-1; DNA: TGTGCCAGCAGTGAAGCACAGTACAATCAGCCCCAGCATTTT; CDR3: CASSEAQYNQPQHF
size: -; D: TRBD1; J: TRBJ2-1; V: TRBV7-2; DNA: TGTGCCAGCAGCTCGGGACAGAATGAGCAGTTCTTC; CDR3: CASSSGQNEQFF